This TCR beta chain appears in the sequencing data of a study of breast tumors, draining lymph nodes, adjacent tissues. TCRdb ran MiXCR on the multiplex PCR reads and lists one entry per CDR3 protein. The table lists more than 50,000 distinct CDR3 sequences, approximately 62% of them singletons. As regards this clonotype: Its cognate antigen is unknown.

Points from the study as a whole: Most tumor T cells seemingly derive from lymph node, then expand in tumor. Luminal-like breast cancer showed significantly higher tumor–nontumor repertoire similarity than basal-like.

This receptor was taken from a female donor with breast cancer. Some clones in this sample may be carry-over from other donors' samples. The sample comprised breast tumor tissue.

The CDR3 protein is CASSRLGQGTDTQYF. The CDR3 bases are TGTGCCAGCAGCCGCCTCGGACAGGGGACAGATACGCAGTATTTT. The rearrangement links TRBV3-1 to TRBJ2-3; 9 bases are a match to TRBD1. This CDR3 is 15 amino acids long. Germline CDR1 reads LGHDT; CDR2 reads YNNKEL (reference sequence). Trimming removed 4 bases from V and 3 bases from J; junction bases left unmatched: 5.